Given below is one TCR beta chain in context. Germline values: CDR1 SGHVS, CDR2 FNYEAQ. V gave up 5 bases and J gave up 0 bases, with 10 bases separating them. This CDR3 has 14 residues. The data are from a study of siplizumab effects on memory and regulatory T cells. The table came from immunoSEQ multiplex PCR; TCRdb's copy has only in-frame clones and leaves some out. The table records tens of thousands of clones, about 98% of them present only once. Sequenced sample: naive CD8+ T cells sorted from blood. The clonotype comes from a human donor in good health. This chain links TRBV7-6 with TRBJ1-1; D is unclear. CDR3 bases: TGTGCCAGCAGCGACCCGGGCCTGAACACTGAAGCTTTCTTT. Translated: CASSDPGLNTEAFF.